This entry features one T cell receptor beta chain sequence. The antigen is not known. CDR1 MDHEN and CDR2 SYDVKM come from the germline V gene. There are 14 residues in the CDR3. Alongside a J-beta primer mix, a sample-barcoded 5' primer served in a second PCR lasting 7 to 11 cycles. A single record per CDR3 protein comes from TCRdb applying MiXCR to the 5' RACE reads. The sample holds around 820,000 distinct CDR3 sequences, around 25% seen once. This record comes from a study of blood T cells in healthy people across ages. Overall study context: Capture by template switching was about one barcoded beta molecule per two T cells. Study-wide results and caveats: The long-lived group displayed more naive CD4+ cells, plus higher diversity, than the aged donors did. PBMC samples, being unsorted, prevented any conclusive comparison of naive and antigen-experienced cells.

These data also formed part of another study, on T cells of mothers and their children. Turning to that study: Every mother produced more than 9.5 million TCR beta CDR3 reads, whereas every child provided about 3 million.

The chain has TRBV28 and TRBJ2-5; D is undetermined. The J call may be wrong; the DNA end is better matched by TRBJ2-7. This TCR came from a boy younger than 18 in good health. Source material: blood. In nucleotides, the CDR3 is TGTGCCAGCAGGCCAAATGCGAGGCTTTACGAGCAGTACTTC. Its protein is CASRPNARLYEQYF.